This entry concerns a single T cell receptor beta chain. Which antigen it targets is not known. It has no much larger one-base neighbor in the sample; base qualities were not kept. This sample stems from a study of tissue T cells after allogeneic stem cell transplantation (dated 2022 in TCRdb). Context from the whole study: Every GVHD patient got a graft from a donor, with several grafts unmodified and three CD34-selected to deplete T cells. TCR beta repertoires were profiled across many tissues obtained from research autopsies of patients with and without GVHD, as well as in mouse models of GVHD. For tissues with multiple samples, a pathologist reviewed H&E sections and gave sequencing priority to samples with histologically apparent lymphocytes. The human part of the study was a prospective observational study with no blinding and no randomization.

Here is what the overall study found, with its caveats: The patient cohort was small and clinically heterogeneous, and sampling depth was acknowledged as a limitation. The study did not determine which tissue TCRs were alloreactive or antigen-specific, and some clones might have been persisting host cells. Blood and spleen T cells captured only a limited portion of the TCR repertoire detected in tissues, in both patients and mice. Within patients, how anatomically similar the tissues were was a key factor in shaping TCR repertoire composition, regardless of disease or transplant status. Only a few T cell clones appeared in more than one patient, yet motif-based clustering showed tissue-specific repertoire signatures that were shared between patients.

CDR1 is given as SGHDT and CDR2 as YYEEEE, both from the germline V gene. After removal of 4 bases from V and 4 bases from J, the junction retains 10 bases not matched to a gene. The CDR3 has 16 amino acids, counting the end cysteine and phenylalanine. The CDR3 DNA has 48 bases and is translated from base 1. The sample's time point label, in plain terms: human tissue collected at research (rapid) autopsy. Over a roughly 3-year period, about 7 adult allo-HCT recipients who had steroid-refractory GVHD were prospectively enrolled in a research-autopsy study. All GVHD patients had gastrointestinal GVHD and received several lines of GVHD-directed therapy; 5 or 6 also had skin involvement. Autopsy tissues, which were obtained after a median post-mortem interval of about ten hours, included GI sites from esophagus to rectum, liver, skin and lymphoid organs including spleen. Autopsy specimens were bisected, with one portion flash-frozen in liquid nitrogen and the remainder formalin-fixed, and GI outer muscle layers were removed. To extract genomic DNA from frozen tissues, either the Mag-Bind Blood & Tissue DNA HDQ 96 Kit on a Chemagic 360 or the DNeasy Blood & Tissue Kit was used. Because of concern about red blood cell contamination, the extracted DNA went through further purification with the Genomic DNA Clean & Concentrator-25 kit.

The protocol used for the library was the immunoSEQ multiplex PCR assay. Adaptive Biotechnologies performed the TCRbeta CDR3 sequencing at survey depth and reported CDR3 sequences, V/J genes, productive frequency and template counts. Amplification of TCR beta CDR3 regions was performed from genomic DNA rather than from RNA. As for how the authors treated the data: Pairwise repertoire overlap between tissues was quantified with Jensen-Shannon divergence, where 1 means complete divergence and 0 identical. Tissues were clustered by single-linkage agglomerative hierarchical clustering of pairwise JSD values, and the clustering results were displayed as dendrograms. All patient samples were analyzed with GLIPH2 using simulation_depth 1000, kmer_min_depth 3 and cdr3_length_cutoff 8, and only groups containing more than two unique CDR3s were kept. A standardized tissue-overlap score extrapolated Jaccard GLIPH-group overlap across patients to a standard repertoire size of 1000 clones. Linear mixed-effect models, with tissue as a fixed effect and individual as a random effect, were used to test how diversity related to clinical or experimental variables. TCRdb carries this immuneACCESS record with in-frame sequences only. Its versions omit some clonotypes, under half of them owing to an unresolved V gene in the studies checked, with the rest unexplained. The V and J calls and clone size were taken over from that table, and D and trimming were inferred from the DNA. The sample has around 3,000 clones on record, 62% of them singletons. The leading ten clones occupy 15% to 20% of the sample.

The chain was built from TRBV5-6 and TRBJ1-4, and 7 bases in between align with TRBD1. The source is a male patient older than 55 with steroid-refractory graft-versus-host disease after an allogeneic stem cell transplant. Post transplant, some T cells may arise from the graft donor. Sequenced here: ascending colon tissue, sampled at autopsy. The CDR3 reads as follows: CASSRFRGQNNEKLFF. The DNA sequence reads TGTGCCAGCAGCCGGTTCAGGGGACAGAATAATGAAAAACTGTTTTTT. With the portions outside the CDR3 filled from the reference TRBV5-6 and TRBJ1-4 genes, the complete variable region becomes DAGVTQSPTHLIKTRGQQVTLRCSPKSGHDTVSWYQQALGQGPQFIFQYYEEEERQRGNFPDRFSGHQFPNYSSELNVNALLLGDSALYLCASSRFRGQNNEKLFFGSGTQLSVL.